This TCR beta chain is drawn from a study of cytomegalovirus exposure and HLA in healthy donors (dated by TCRdb to about 2017). Background for the entire study: According to an earlier analysis of a few hundred of the donors, about 180 million T cells yielded over 100 million unique TCR beta sequences and about 300 Gb of sequence data. The study aimed to test whether cataloging public T cell receptors could reveal signatures of past pathogen exposure. A later genetic analysis used genome-wide SNP genotypes for about 55% of the 666 donors, treating that subset as a discovery cohort. Alongside the repertoire data, information on donor age, sex, ethnicity and CMV serostatus was compiled. Besides the first cohort of roughly 640 subjects, a separate validation cohort made up of around 120 different subjects was used. HLA typing covered class I and class II loci at four-digit resolution. A later analysis re-analyzed previously published TCR beta repertoires from several hundred donors and added high-resolution HLA genotyping to study TCR occurrence patterns. Around 330 gigabases of sequencing data and tens of millions of unique TCR sequences made up an early release that covered under 750 HLA-typed donors. Every repertoire in the discovery cohort had been generated on one and the same sequencing platform. About five DR-DQ haplotypes were treated as single units for association and clustering because of strong linkage in the cohort. An earlier analysis of 500 to 650 of the donors applied high-throughput TCR beta sequencing to assess whether each TCR beta V gene segment acted as functional or pseudogenic. Among about 360 genotyped donors of the cohort, an average of 235,054 unique TCR beta nucleotide sequences were sequenced per donor, roughly 18% of them non-productive. Of the approximately 400 genotyped donors, 75% to 85% were placed in the genetic ancestry cluster associated with self-reported Caucasian donors. The number of typed donors differed by locus: about 620-640 for A, B, C, DRB1 and DQB1; 522 for DQA1; approximately 600 for DPA1; and around 490 for DPB1. The study profiled the T cell repertoires of 550 to 700 subjects by immunosequencing and related them to cytomegalovirus serostatus. In the later analysis, no new phenotypic data were used to find candidate immune exposures; instead, reliance was placed on TCR beta sequences and their occurrence across donors. The study combined high-throughput TCR immunosequencing, statistical association of individual TCRs with disease status, and machine learning to predict cytomegalovirus infection status. Broader findings and caveats from the paper: In both the original and validation cohorts, the classifier was reported to diagnose cytomegalovirus status with high specificity and sensitivity. In the study, 164 TCR beta chains were listed as associated with cytomegalovirus. An association between a missense DCLRE1C variant and V-gene and J-gene trimming of TCR beta chains was found in a later genetic analysis and replicated in an independent cohort. In vitro tests confirmed that three of the cytomegalovirus-associated TCR beta chains recognize cytomegalovirus antigens. Roughly uniform sequencing depth across donors was assumed in presence/absence analyses, although this assumption may not hold. A cluster of highly shared sequence variants was judged likely to represent a technical artifact of the sequencing pipeline. Broadly in line with IMGT annotations, most TCR beta V segments showed up in productive rearrangements about 87% or about 30% of the time in an earlier analysis of 587 of the donors. Compared with the approximately 670-donor mean, donors in an Asian-associated ancestry cluster had fewer N-insertions in productive TCRs, according to a later genetic analysis. Strong co-occurrence of HLA alleles, especially DR and DQ, made assigning TCR associations to individual alleles difficult. In this cohort, only TCR beta chains were sequenced, and detectable features were limited by the absence of alpha or paired-chain data. A later analysis reported that several top co-occurrence clusters appeared linked to parvovirus B19, influenza, CMV and Epstein-Barr virus. Some IMGT-functional V segments, including TRBV6-2 and TRBV6-3, could not be told apart with the 87-base-pair reads, so those segments were excluded. A further reported finding was that TCR beta sequences accurately predicted the HLA-A and HLA-B alleles for most subjects in the first cohort. Because counts were too low, about 18 rarely observed V segments, including chromosome 9 orphons, were excluded from the earlier analysis of a few hundred of the donors. In a later analysis, TCR association rates were found to vary across HLA loci, with the most associated TCRs seen for DRB1 alleles and the fewest for HLA-C alleles. It was suggested by the authors that the approach could potentially be generalized to other disease states and immunological phenotypes. Because some donors lacked HLA typing at each locus, the association tests relied only on the typed subset. Correlated functional status among segregating V segments might be attributable to linkage disequilibrium, but an unknown experimental factor could not be ruled out. In a later analysis, 15,000 to 20,000 TCR beta sequences were associated with specific HLA alleles at a false discovery rate of 0.05. The only immune exposure information available for the cohort was CMV serostatus. In a later analysis, HLA-associated TCR beta chains were found to be more clonally expanded and to have lower generation probabilities than equally common non-associated chains. According to a later analysis, most CMV-associated TCR beta chains appeared to be HLA-restricted, and the HLA associations seemed to be driven largely by CMV exposure. Most TCR sequences were observed very rarely across donors, whereas some public TCRs were present in many individuals.

V loses 8 bases of germline sequence and J loses 2 bases, and the interval between the two ends is 11 bases. The germline V gene (reference sequence) sets CDR1 to LNHNV and CDR2 to YYDKDF. The CDR3 has 13 amino acids, counting the end cysteine and phenylalanine. Just the 39-base CDR3 DNA is kept, in frame starting at base 1. The cohort was made up of approximately 670 healthy bone marrow donors. At the time of sampling, all cohort members were nominally healthy, though unrecorded immune exposures were likely present. The donor tested CMV seronegative, placing the donor among the roughly 340 seronegative members of the cohort. Every donor gave a peripheral blood sample, and the peripheral blood mononuclear cells from that sample were used for TCR beta sequencing. Genomic DNA was extracted from the blood cell samples with the Qiagen DNeasy Blood Extraction Kit. Libraries were constructed by the immunoSEQ multiplex PCR assay. For the multiplex PCR, a mixture combining 60 forward primers for TCR Vbeta segments and 13 reverse primers for TCR Jbeta segments was used. The CDR3 region of rearranged TCR beta genes was amplified from genomic DNA with a multiplex PCR assay. The Illumina HiSeq System was used to sequence the amplified TCR beta libraries as 87-base-pair reads. The paper's processing steps were these. A later analysis tallied roughly 78 million unique TCR beta chains across the 700 or so repertoires, and about 10 million of those chains were shared by two or more donors. Raw reads were error-corrected and collapsed into unique sequences with a nearest-neighbor algorithm that merged closely related sequences to remove PCR and sequencing errors. Alignment of CDR3 sequences to IMGT reference sequences was used to assign V, D and J gene segments. For a sequence to be retained, a match of at least six nucleotides was required to both a V gene segment and a J gene segment. Rearrangements were called productive when the CDR3 lacked stop codons and stayed in frame with V and J; all others were non-productive. CDR3 was defined according to IMGT convention as the region running from the second conserved V-encoded cysteine to the conserved J-encoded phenylalanine. In an earlier analysis of around 600 of the donors, sequences lacking an unambiguous match to a single V gene segment were excluded. An earlier analysis of 587 of the donors classified V segments as functional when productive rearrangements were above 56.7% and as segregating when the standard deviation between donors was above 5%. A statistical classification framework was developed to diagnose cytomegalovirus status using the catalog of TCR beta chain sequences. In a later analysis, V and J genes were assigned by comparing TCR nucleotide sequences against IMGT/GENE-DB human TR gene sequences. The TCRdist pipeline was used in a later analysis to assign CDR3 sequences and most-parsimonious VDJ recombination scenarios. In a later analysis, every TCR beta chain was defined by the combination of its CDR3 amino acid sequence and its V-gene family, and reads without a unique V-gene family were dropped. To address suspected cross-contamination and a sequencing artifact, a later analysis removed 592 highly shared, low-generation-probability nucleotide sequences. For each public chain, a later analysis derived a clonal expansion index from normalized ranks of inferred template counts within each repertoire. In a later analysis, generation probabilities were computed using a VDJ recombination model fitted to out-of-frame rearrangements, and the results were checked against IGoR. In a later analysis, TCR-TCR, TCR-HLA and TCR-CMV co-occurrence was scored with hypergeometric tests, and a repertoire-size bias correction was applied to TCR pairs. A later analysis estimated false discovery rates by permuting HLA or CMV assignments 20 times. In a later analysis, co-occurring TCRs were grouped using DBSCAN, and TCRdist sequence similarity was added for clustering within HLA-allele-positive subsets. Repertoires with fewer than 30,000 or more than 120,000 public chains were left out of co-occurrence clustering, as were a few repertoires with anomalous nucleotide sharing. TCRdb's version of the immuneACCESS table is confined to in-frame rearrangements and falls short of the full clone set. An unresolved V gene accounts for under half of the shortfall where checked; the remainder is of unknown origin. That table furnishes V, J and clone size, whereas the DNA furnished D and trimming. The sample table lists around 150,000 clones, 80% to 90% of them with a count of one. The top ten hold about 2.1% of the sample.

Regarding this clone: Its antigen is unknown. Base qualities are not recorded, but no much larger clone differs from it by a single base.

The V and J segments used are TRBV15 and TRBJ2-3, with the D gene not confidently named. What was sequenced was PBMCs. This receptor was taken from a woman aged 18 to 35 in good health and CMV-seronegative. The CDR3 corresponds to CATGPPNTDTQYF. Here is the DNA: TGTGCCACCGGCCCCCCGAACACAGATACGCAGTATTTT.